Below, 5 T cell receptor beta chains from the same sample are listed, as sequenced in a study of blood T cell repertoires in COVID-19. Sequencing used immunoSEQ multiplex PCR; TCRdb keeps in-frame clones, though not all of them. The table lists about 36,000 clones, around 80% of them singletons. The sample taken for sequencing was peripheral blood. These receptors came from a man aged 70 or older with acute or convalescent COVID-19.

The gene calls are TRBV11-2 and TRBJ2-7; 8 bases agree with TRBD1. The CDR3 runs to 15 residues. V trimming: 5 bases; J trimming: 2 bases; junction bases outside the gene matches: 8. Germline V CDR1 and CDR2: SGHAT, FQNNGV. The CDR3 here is CASSPQPGQAYEQYF. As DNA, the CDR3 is TGTGCCAGCAGCCCCCAGCCGGGACAGGCCTACGAGCAGTACTTC.

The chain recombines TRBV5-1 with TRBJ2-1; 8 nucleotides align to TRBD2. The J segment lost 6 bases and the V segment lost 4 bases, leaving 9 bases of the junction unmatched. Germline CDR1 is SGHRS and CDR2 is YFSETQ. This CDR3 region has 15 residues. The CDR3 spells CASSRGAGALNEQFF. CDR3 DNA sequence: TGCGCCAGCAGCCGCGGAGCGGGAGCGCTCAATGAGCAGTTCTTC. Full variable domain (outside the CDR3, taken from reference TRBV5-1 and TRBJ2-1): KAGVTQTPRYLIKTRGQQVTLSCSPISGHRSVSWYQQTPGQGLQFLFEYFSETQRNKGNFPGRFSGRQFSNSRSEMNVSTLELGDSALYLCASSRGAGALNEQFFGPGTRLTVL.

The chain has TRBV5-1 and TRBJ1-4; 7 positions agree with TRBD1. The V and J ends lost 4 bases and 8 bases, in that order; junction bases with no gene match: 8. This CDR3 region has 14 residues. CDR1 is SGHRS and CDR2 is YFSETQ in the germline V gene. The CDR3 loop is CASSVPGQNEKLFF. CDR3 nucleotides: TGCGCCAGCAGCGTCCCGGGACAGAACGAAAAACTGTTTTTT.

CDR3 nucleotide sequence: TGTGCCAGTAGTCGTACAGTGAACACTGAAGCTTTCTTT. Protein product: CASSRTVNTEAFF. The rearrangement uses TRBV19 and TRBJ1-1; D is unclear. Germline values: CDR1 LNHDA, CDR2 SQIVND (reference sequence). The CDR3 runs 13 residues. The V and J ends lost 5 bases and 0 bases respectively, with 7 bases between them.

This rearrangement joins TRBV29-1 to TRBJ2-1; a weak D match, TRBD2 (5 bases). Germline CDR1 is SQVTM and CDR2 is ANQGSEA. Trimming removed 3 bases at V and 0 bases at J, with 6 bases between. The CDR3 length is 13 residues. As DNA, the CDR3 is TGCAGCGTTGAGCGGGTCTCCTACAATGAGCAGTTCTTC. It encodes CSVERVSYNEQFF.